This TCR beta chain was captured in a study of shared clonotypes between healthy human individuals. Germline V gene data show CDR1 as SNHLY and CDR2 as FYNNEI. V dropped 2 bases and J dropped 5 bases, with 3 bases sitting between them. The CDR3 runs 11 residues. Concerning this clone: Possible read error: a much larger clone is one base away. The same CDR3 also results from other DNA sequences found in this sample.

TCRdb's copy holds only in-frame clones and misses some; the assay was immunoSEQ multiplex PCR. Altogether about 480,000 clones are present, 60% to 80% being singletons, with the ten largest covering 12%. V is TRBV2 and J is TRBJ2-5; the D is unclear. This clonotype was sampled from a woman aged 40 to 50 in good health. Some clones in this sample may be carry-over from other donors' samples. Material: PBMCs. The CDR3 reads CASSERETQYF. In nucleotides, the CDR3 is TGTGCCAGCAGTGAAAGGGAGACCCAGTACTTC.